These T cell receptor beta chains were read from a single sample in a study of regulatory T cells in long-lasting Graves disease. MiXCR was run by TCRdb on the multiplex PCR reads, yielding one entry per CDR3 protein. Altogether under 400,000 distinct CDR3 sequences are present, about a sixth being singletons, with the ten largest covering 25% to 30%. The same specimen was also included in a second study, on T cells in Graves' hyperthyroidism and ophthalmopathy.

The starting material was peripheral blood mononuclear cells (PBMCs), obtained at new diagnosis, from a patient treated with antithyroid drugs. The source of these receptors is a man aged 40-55 years with Graves disease. Each CDR3 is given with its conserved first and last residue. D genes are given only for firm matches. Clone size is shown for a subset of rows, as once, few, many or a class of expanded clone.

v_gene: TRBV6-4; d_gene: -; j_gene: TRBJ2-3; abundance: -; CDR3aa: CASSDSMTDTQYF; CDR3nt: TGTGCCAGCAGTGACTCGATGACAGATACGCAGTATTTT
v_gene: TRBV30; d_gene: -; j_gene: TRBJ1-1; abundance: -; CDR3aa: CAWSADGAEAFF; CDR3nt: TGTGCCTGGAGTGCTGACGGCGCTGAAGCTTTCTTT
v_gene: TRBV10-3; d_gene: TRBD1; j_gene: TRBJ2-1; abundance: -; CDR3aa: CAINRDSPYNEQFF; CDR3nt: TGTGCCATCAATCGGGACAGCCCCTACAATGAGCAGTTCTTC
v_gene: TRBV9; d_gene: -; j_gene: TRBJ2-1; abundance: -; CDR3aa: CASSSPVGNNEQFF; CDR3nt: TGTGCCAGCAGCTCCCCGGTGGGGAACAATGAGCAGTTCTTC
v_gene: TRBV2; d_gene: TRBD2; j_gene: TRBJ2-7; abundance: -; CDR3aa: CASEPLRGGRYEQYF; CDR3nt: TGTGCCAGCGAGCCGCTGCGGGGGGGCCGCTACGAGCAGTACTTC
v_gene: TRBV28; d_gene: -; j_gene: TRBJ2-5; abundance: many; CDR3aa: CASSSVRGGGTETQYF; CDR3nt: TGTGCCAGCAGCTCAGTCAGGGGTGGAGGGACGGAGACCCAGTACTTC
v_gene: TRBV20-1; d_gene: TRBD2; j_gene: TRBJ2-7; abundance: -; CDR3aa: CSAAGGLLGEQYF; CDR3nt: TGCAGTGCGGCGGGGGGCCTGCTCGGGGAGCAGTACTTC
v_gene: TRBV20-1; d_gene: TRBD2; j_gene: TRBJ2-1; abundance: few; CDR3aa: CSARPGLAGLYNEQFF; CDR3nt: TGCAGTGCTAGGCCGGGACTAGCGGGGCTCTACAATGAGCAGTTCTTC
v_gene: TRBV10-3; d_gene: -; j_gene: TRBJ1-1; abundance: many; CDR3aa: CAISSQIQLGTEAFF; CDR3nt: TGTGCCATCAGTTCCCAAATCCAGCTCGGTACTGAAGCTTTCTTT
v_gene: TRBV7-3; d_gene: TRBD2; j_gene: TRBJ2-2; abundance: -; CDR3aa: CASSFGGSSTGELFF; CDR3nt: TGTGCCAGCAGCTTCGGCGGGAGTAGCACCGGGGAGCTGTTTTTT
v_gene: TRBV12-3/TRBV12-4; d_gene: TRBD1; j_gene: TRBJ1-4; abundance: few; CDR3aa: CASSLSGTGVQKLFF; CDR3nt: TGTGCCAGCAGTTTAAGTGGGACAGGGGTACAAAAACTGTTTTTT
v_gene: TRBV20-1; d_gene: TRBD2; j_gene: TRBJ2-7; abundance: many; CDR3aa: CSAPLAGGLYEQYF; CDR3nt: TGCAGTGCACCGCTAGCGGGGGGGCTTTACGAGCAGTACTTC
v_gene: TRBV6-1; d_gene: -; j_gene: TRBJ2-4; abundance: -; CDR3aa: CASRAGTTLAKNIQYF; CDR3nt: TGTGCCAGCAGGGCTGGGACAACTTTAGCCAAAAACATTCAGTACTTC
v_gene: TRBV4-1; d_gene: -; j_gene: TRBJ1-1; abundance: many; CDR3aa: CASSQDRGPVNTEAFF; CDR3nt: TGCGCCAGCAGCCAAGACCGGGGACCGGTGAACACTGAAGCTTTCTTT
v_gene: TRBV6-1; d_gene: -; j_gene: TRBJ2-7; abundance: many; CDR3aa: CASSRQDYEQYF; CDR3nt: TGTGCCAGCAGTAGACAGGACTACGAGCAGTACTTC
v_gene: TRBV7-2; d_gene: -; j_gene: TRBJ1-1; abundance: many; CDR3aa: CASSLGGPAEAFF; CDR3nt: TGTGCCAGCAGCTTAGGGGGGCCCGCTGAAGCTTTCTTT
v_gene: TRBV30; d_gene: TRBD1; j_gene: TRBJ1-1; abundance: many; CDR3aa: CAWDRGIGYTEAFF; CDR3nt: TGTGCCTGGGACAGGGGGATTGGGTACACTGAAGCTTTCTTT
v_gene: TRBV7-9; d_gene: TRBD1; j_gene: TRBJ1-2; abundance: few; CDR3aa: CASSFSTGGGFGYTF; CDR3nt: TGTGCCAGCAGCTTTTCAACAGGAGGGGGCTTTGGCTACACCTTC
v_gene: TRBV6-2/TRBV6-3; d_gene: -; j_gene: TRBJ2-5; abundance: -; CDR3aa: CASSDRVFSPQETQYF; CDR3nt: TGTGCCAGCAGTGATAGGGTCTTCTCCCCCCAAGAGACCCAGTACTTC
v_gene: TRBV6-5; d_gene: -; j_gene: TRBJ1-2; abundance: many; CDR3aa: CASSYDRRGRYTF; CDR3nt: TGTGCCAGCAGTTACGACAGAAGGGGCCGCTACACCTTC
v_gene: TRBV9; d_gene: TRBD2; j_gene: TRBJ2-2; abundance: many; CDR3aa: CASSVASGGTGELFF; CDR3nt: TGTGCCAGCAGCGTGGCTAGCGGGGGGACCGGGGAGCTGTTTTTT
v_gene: TRBV7-7; d_gene: -; j_gene: TRBJ2-7; abundance: few; CDR3aa: CASSRVQGSGEQYF; CDR3nt: TGTGCCAGCAGCCGTGTACAGGGTTCGGGGGAGCAGTACTTC
v_gene: TRBV11-2; d_gene: -; j_gene: TRBJ2-7; abundance: many; CDR3aa: CASSLEVGGSVEQYF; CDR3nt: TGTGCCAGCAGCTTAGAGGTTGGGGGATCGGTCGAGCAGTACTTC
v_gene: TRBV28; d_gene: -; j_gene: TRBJ2-1; abundance: many; CDR3aa: CASSLPYNEQFF; CDR3nt: TGTGCCAGCAGTTTACCCTACAATGAGCAGTTCTTC
v_gene: TRBV20-1; d_gene: TRBD2; j_gene: TRBJ2-1; abundance: many; CDR3aa: CSARGGRSPYNEQFF; CDR3nt: TGCAGTGCTAGAGGCGGGAGGAGTCCGTACAATGAGCAGTTCTTC
v_gene: TRBV20-1; d_gene: TRBD2; j_gene: TRBJ2-7; abundance: -; CDR3aa: CSAGKGGGSCEQYF; CDR3nt: TGCAGTGCGGGAAAAGGCGGGGGGTCCTGCGAGCAGTACTTC
v_gene: TRBV19; d_gene: -; j_gene: TRBJ1-5; abundance: few; CDR3aa: CASAGGWRQPQHF; CDR3nt: TGTGCCAGTGCTGGGGGGTGGCGACAGCCCCAGCATTTT
v_gene: TRBV12-3/TRBV12-4; d_gene: TRBD2; j_gene: TRBJ2-1; abundance: many; CDR3aa: CASSFRIAGGREQFF; CDR3nt: TGTGCCAGCAGTTTCCGGATAGCGGGGGGGCGGGAGCAGTTCTTC
v_gene: TRBV14; d_gene: TRBD2; j_gene: TRBJ2-4; abundance: -; CDR3aa: CASSPGLAGFLVGAKNIQYF; CDR3nt: TGTGCCAGCAGCCCGGGACTAGCGGGATTCCTGGTTGGGGCCAAAAACATTCAGTACTTC
v_gene: TRBV5-1; d_gene: -; j_gene: TRBJ1-5; abundance: many; CDR3aa: CARTGTARGSNQPQHF; CDR3nt: TGCGCCAGGACCGGGACGGCGCGGGGTAGCAATCAGCCCCAGCATTTT
v_gene: TRBV5-6; d_gene: -; j_gene: TRBJ2-7; abundance: few; CDR3aa: CASSADRSYEQYF; CDR3nt: TGTGCCAGCAGCGCCGACAGGAGCTACGAGCAGTACTTC
v_gene: TRBV11-3; d_gene: TRBD2; j_gene: TRBJ2-3; abundance: many; CDR3aa: CASSSLAEQYF; CDR3nt: TGTGCCAGCAGCTCACTAGCGGAGCAGTATTTT
v_gene: TRBV6-2/TRBV6-3; d_gene: TRBD1; j_gene: TRBJ1-4; abundance: few; CDR3aa: CASSYTGDEKLFF; CDR3nt: TGTGCCAGCAGTTACACAGGGGATGAAAAACTGTTTTTT
v_gene: TRBV6-5; d_gene: -; j_gene: TRBJ1-5; abundance: -; CDR3aa: CASSYSLRVAGQPQHF; CDR3nt: TGTGCCAGCAGTTACTCGTTACGGGTAGCGGGCCAGCCCCAGCATTTT
v_gene: TRBV7-2; d_gene: -; j_gene: TRBJ1-6; abundance: many; CDR3aa: CASSLGGIRRNSPLHF; CDR3nt: TGTGCCAGCAGCCTTGGAGGTATCAGAAGAAATTCACCCCTCCACTTT
v_gene: TRBV3-1; d_gene: -; j_gene: TRBJ2-3; abundance: many; CDR3aa: CASSRTAVVADTQYF; CDR3nt: TGTGCCAGCAGCCGGACCGCTGTCGTGGCGGATACGCAGTATTTT
v_gene: TRBV6-2/TRBV6-3; d_gene: -; j_gene: TRBJ2-6; abundance: few; CDR3aa: CASGTLRDIVAGANVLTF; CDR3nt: TGTGCCAGCGGCACCCTCCGGGACATTGTAGCTGGGGCCAACGTCCTGACTTTC
v_gene: TRBV29-1; d_gene: -; j_gene: TRBJ2-1; abundance: many; CDR3aa: CSGRGSSYNEQFF; CDR3nt: TGCAGCGGACGGGGAAGCTCCTACAATGAGCAGTTCTTC
v_gene: TRBV9; d_gene: TRBD1; j_gene: TRBJ1-5; abundance: many; CDR3aa: CASSLDRGDNQPQHF; CDR3nt: TGTGCCAGCAGCCTCGACAGGGGAGACAATCAGCCCCAGCATTTT
v_gene: TRBV11-2; d_gene: TRBD1; j_gene: TRBJ1-1; abundance: few; CDR3aa: CASRDDRGQAFF; CDR3nt: TGTGCCAGCAGGGATGACAGGGGGCAAGCTTTCTTT
v_gene: TRBV5-4; d_gene: -; j_gene: TRBJ2-7; abundance: few; CDR3aa: CASRGASSLYEQYF; CDR3nt: TGTGCCAGCAGAGGGGCCAGCTCCCTCTACGAGCAGTACTTC
v_gene: TRBV10-2; d_gene: TRBD2; j_gene: TRBJ2-3; abundance: -; CDR3aa: CASSESRGAGADTQYF; CDR3nt: TGCGCCAGCAGTGAGTCGCGGGGGGCTGGCGCAGATACGCAGTATTTT
v_gene: TRBV7-2; d_gene: -; j_gene: TRBJ2-2; abundance: few; CDR3aa: CASSLMGSTTGELFF; CDR3nt: TGTGCCAGCAGCTTAATGGGCAGTACGACCGGGGAGCTGTTTTTT
v_gene: TRBV13; d_gene: TRBD1; j_gene: TRBJ2-3; abundance: many; CDR3aa: CASSSTTGTGTDTQYF; CDR3nt: TGTGCCAGCAGCTCAACCACCGGGACAGGGACAGATACGCAGTATTTT
v_gene: TRBV18; d_gene: -; j_gene: TRBJ2-1; abundance: many; CDR3aa: CASSPPSGGSYNEQFF; CDR3nt: TGTGCCAGCTCACCACCATCCGGAGGCTCCTACAATGAGCAGTTCTTC